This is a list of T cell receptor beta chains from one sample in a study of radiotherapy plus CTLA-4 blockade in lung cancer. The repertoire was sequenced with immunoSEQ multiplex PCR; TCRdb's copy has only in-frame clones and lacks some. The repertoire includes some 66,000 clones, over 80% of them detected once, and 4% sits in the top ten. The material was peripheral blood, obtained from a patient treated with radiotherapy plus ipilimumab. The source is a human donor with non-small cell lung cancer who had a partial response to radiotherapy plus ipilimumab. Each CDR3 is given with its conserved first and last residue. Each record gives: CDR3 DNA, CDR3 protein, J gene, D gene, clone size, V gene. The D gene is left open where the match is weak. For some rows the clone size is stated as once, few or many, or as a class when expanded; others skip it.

TGTGCCAGCAGCGCCAAGGGGGCAGGAGATAACTATGGCTACACCTTC	CASSAKGAGDNYGYTF	TRBJ1-2	TRBD1	-	TRBV11-2
TGTGCCAGCAGCCAAGATTCCCTAAGGAGGTCCAGAGGGACTGAAGCTTTCTTT	CASSQDSLRRSRGTEAFF	TRBJ1-1	-	once	TRBV14
TGTGCCAGCAGTTTATCCTGGCTAGCGGGGGGATCCTCCTACGAGCAGTACTTC	CASSLSWLAGGSSYEQYF	TRBJ2-7	TRBD2	-	TRBV27
TGTGCCAGCAGTTCACAGACGAACACTGAAGCTTTCTTT	CASSSQTNTEAFF	TRBJ1-1	-	-	TRBV2
TGTGCCAGCAGTGAGCGGACAGGGACCCACGAGCAGTACTTC	CASSERTGTHEQYF	TRBJ2-7	TRBD1	few	TRBV6-1
TGTGCCAGCAGCCGGGACAGGCGAAATCAAGAGACCCAGTACTTC	CASSRDRRNQETQYF	TRBJ2-5	TRBD1	once	TRBV27
TGTGCCAGCAGTTTCTTGCGGGAGTTCGGTGGGGGGCGGGCAGATACGCAGTATTTT	CASSFLREFGGGRADTQYF	TRBJ2-3	-	-	TRBV27
TGTGCCAGCAGTCCGTCCGCGACAGGGATGCACGAGCAGTACTTC	CASSPSATGMHEQYF	TRBJ2-7	TRBD1	-	TRBV27
TGTGCCAGTAGTGGGGGGTTTCAGCCCCAGCATTTT	CASSGGFQPQHF	TRBJ1-5	-	-	TRBV19
TGTGCCAGCAGCCCGTCGCAGGGATTAAATACGCAGTATTTT	CASSPSQGLNTQYF	TRBJ2-3	-	-	TRBV7-2
TGTGCCAGTAGTCCCCGGGAGAGACAGCAGTTCTTC	CASSPRERQQFF	TRBJ2-1	-	once	TRBV19
TGTGCCAGCAGTGACAGGAATAGCAATCAGCCCCAGCATTTT	CASSDRNSNQPQHF	TRBJ1-5	-	once	TRBV2
TGTGCCAGTAGTCCCTTAGGGGCAGGAACCACAGATACGCAGTATTTT	CASSPLGAGTTDTQYF	TRBJ2-3	-	-	TRBV19
TGCGCCAGCAGCTGGGGACAAACGTACGGCAATGAGCAGTTCTTC	CASSWGQTYGNEQFF	TRBJ2-1	-	-	TRBV5-1
TGTGCCAGCAGCGCGGGACTAGCGGAGTCCGGGCAGTACTTC	CASSAGLAESGQYF	TRBJ2-7	TRBD2	-	TRBV7-9
TGTGCCAGCAGTGACCCTGCAGACTCTAACTATGGCTACACCTTC	CASSDPADSNYGYTF	TRBJ1-2	-	-	TRBV6-1
TGTGCCAGCAGCTTAGCTCCGGGAGAACGGAATGAGCAGTTCTTC	CASSLAPGERNEQFF	TRBJ2-1	-	few	TRBV11-2